This T cell receptor (beta chain) appears in the sequencing data of a study of T-cell memory formation after mild COVID-19. A single record per CDR3 protein comes from TCRdb applying MiXCR to the 5' RACE reads. The sample has about 270,000 distinct CDR3 sequences; over 15% are singletons. The V gene lost 0 bases and the J gene lost 0 bases, with 16 bases spanning the gap. The CDR3 loop spans 17 amino acids. Germline-derived CDR1 and CDR2 are SQVTM and ANQGSEA. This clonotype has a handful of counts. Sequencing was done on a sample of PBMCs or a T cell subset sorted from them (not recorded which). The receptor was derived from a man younger than 35 who had mild COVID-19 (a few samples of this study predate the infection). Cell type and time point are not known. The J gene is TRBJ2-3, the V gene TRBV29-1; D perhaps matches TRBD1 (6 bases). The CDR3 coding sequence is TGCAGCGTTGAAGATCCAATGGACAGCTTGAGCACAGATACGCAGTATTTT. Encoded protein: CSVEDPMDSLSTDTQYF.